A single sample gave rise to the 30 T cell receptor beta chains below, sequenced in a study of T cells after posttransplantation cyclophosphamide. Treatment was busulfan-fludarabine conditioning, a marrow graft, and cyclophosphamide on days +3 and +4. Repertoires were generated with immunoSEQ multiplex PCR, while TCRdb's copy carries only in-frame clones and drops some. This sample has tens of thousands of clones, with 90% found just once. The sequencing used PBMCs, collected 62 days after allogeneic stem cell transplant with posttransplant cyclophosphamide. The receptors were gathered from a male patient in his sixties or seventies who received an allogeneic stem cell transplant from a related donor and was CMV-positive. Some T cells may possibly be graft donor cells.

The table lists this clone with a count of one. This chain links TRBV2 with TRBJ2-3; a weak D match, TRBD2 (6 bases). The V end lost 8 bases, the J end lost 3 bases, and 12 bases lay between the germline ends. The CDR3 runs to 13 residues. Germline V gene lookup returns CDR1 SNHLY and CDR2 FYNNEI. This CDR3 reads CASPLGGTDTQYF. The CDR3 region has the DNA TGTGCCAGCCCCTTGGGGGGAACAGATACGCAGTATTTT. Full variable domain (remainder filled in from reference TRBV2 and TRBJ2-3): EPEVTQTPSHQVTQMGQEVILRCVPISNHLYFYWYRQILGQKVEFLVSFYNNEISEKSEIFDDQFSVERPDGSNFTLKIRSTKLEDSAMYFCASPLGGTDTQYFGPGTRLTVL.

This chain joins TRBV25-1 and TRBJ2-5, with unresolved D. The germline CDR1 and CDR2 sequences are MGHDK and SYGVNS. CDR3 length equals 13 residues. V gave up 4 bases and J gave up 1 base, with 7 bases separating them. The CDR3 spells CASSGYGQETQYF. The CDR3 nucleotides are TGTGCCAGCAGTGGGTACGGCCAAGAGACCCAGTACTTC.

The gene calls are TRBV19 and TRBJ2-3; TRBD2 matches at 8 bases. This CDR3 region has 14 residues. V shed 10 bases and J 1 base; nucleotides not matched to a gene: 7. Germline V lookup: CDR1 LNHDA, CDR2 SQIVND (reference sequence). The CDR3 bases are TGTGCCACCAGAGACGGGGGGGGCACAGATACGCAGTATTTT. Translated: CATRDGGGTDTQYF.

The chain joins TRBV6-5 to TRBJ1-6, with TRBD1 as a possible D gene (6 bases). Per the germline V gene, CDR1 is MNHEY and CDR2 is SVGAGI. V dropped 6 bases and J dropped 6 bases, with 12 bases sitting between them. CDR3 length: 14 residues. This chain's CDR3 is CASSFSGVNSPLHF. CDR3 coding DNA: TGTGCCAGCAGCTTCTCAGGGGTTAATTCACCCCTCCACTTT.

The rearrangement uses TRBV9 and TRBJ1-3; 8 bases are shared with TRBD1. Trimming took 2 bases from V and 2 from J; bases not matched to a gene: 3. Germline lookup yields CDR1 SGDLS and CDR2 YYNGEE. The CDR3 sequence is 15 residues long. CDR3 amino acids: CASSVWTGPGNTIYF. DNA for the CDR3: TGTGCCAGCAGCGTCTGGACAGGGCCTGGAAACACCATATATTTT.

This clone was observed a handful of times. The gene calls are TRBV6-5 and TRBJ1-1; 7 bases map to TRBD1. V lost 7 bases and J lost 0; bases outside the gene matches: 8. There are 15 residues in the CDR3. CDR1 MNHEY and CDR2 SVGAGI come from the germline V gene. CDR3 nucleotide sequence: TGTGCCAGCAAGACAACGGGACAGTTGAACACTGAAGCTTTCTTT. This codes for CASKTTGQLNTEAFF.

CDR3 sequence reads: CASSAHIQGNTEAFF. DNA for the CDR3: TGTGCCAGCAGTGCGCATATACAGGGGAACACTGAAGCTTTCTTT. The chain has TRBV27 and TRBJ1-1; perhaps TRBD1 as D (6 bases). Per the germline V gene, CDR1 is MNHEY and CDR2 is SMNVEV (reference sequence). Trimming pared 5 bases from V and 1 base from J, leaving 14 bases between. The length of the CDR3 is 15 residues.

This clone has just one count. This chain links TRBV7-8 with TRBJ2-7; 11 bases map to TRBD1. The CDR3 is 14 amino acids. In germline, CDR1 is SGHVS, CDR2 FQNEAQ. V shed 5 bases, J shed 5 bases, and the junction held 5 bases outside the gene matches. The CDR3 protein is CASSVPGQGDEQYF. The CDR3 DNA follows: TGTGCCAGCAGCGTCCCGGGACAGGGGGACGAGCAGTACTTC.

The chain has TRBV30 and TRBJ1-3; D unclear. The CDR3 spans 13 residues. Germline-derived CDR1 and CDR2 are GTSNPN and SVGIG (reference sequence). V dropped 1 base and J dropped 2 bases, with 6 bases sitting between them. CDR3: CAWSGGPGNTIYF. The CDR3 DNA sequence: TGTGCCTGGAGTGGTGGGCCTGGAAACACCATATATTTT. Combining the CDR3 with reference TRBV30 and TRBJ1-3 gives the whole variable domain SQTIHQWPATLVQPVGSPLSLECTVEGTSNPNLYWYRQAAGRGLQLLFYSVGIGQISSEVPQNLSASRPQDRQFILSSKKLLLSDSGFYLCAWSGGPGNTIYFGEGSWLTVV.

This rearrangement joins TRBV6-5 to TRBJ1-2, with a tentative D call TRBD1 (6 bases). V was clipped by 5 bases and J by 2 bases, with 12 bases between them. The CDR3 has 14 residues. The V gene's germline CDR1 is MNHEY and CDR2 SVGAGI. For the CDR3, the DNA is TGTGCCAGCAGTGAGACAGGCCGGAACTATGGCTACACCTTC. This translates into CASSETGRNYGYTF.

V is TRBV7-6 and J is TRBJ1-5; D is ambiguous. CDR1 and CDR2 (germline): SGHVS, FNYEAQ. Trimming took off 0 bases at V and 7 bases at J, with 13 bases between the two ends. This CDR3 contains 15 residues. CDR3 DNA: TGTGCCAGCAGCTTAGCCGTTTCCGGCGGGCAGCCCCAGCATTTT. Its protein is CASSLAVSGGQPQHF.

The chain joins TRBV2 to TRBJ1-2; the D gene is possibly TRBD1 (5 bases). The CDR3 contains 12 residues. With 10 bases removed from V and 8 bases from J, the gap between germline ends came to 17 bases. Germline CDR1 SNHLY, CDR2 FYNNEI. CDR3 region: CATSIGGEGYTF. CDR3 nucleotides: TGTGCCACCTCAATTGGAGGGGAAGGCTACACCTTC.

The chain combines TRBV2 with TRBJ2-1, with 13 bases that match TRBD2. This CDR3 region has 15 residues. V dropped 5 bases and J dropped 6; count of bases not matched to a gene: 4. CDR1 and CDR2 from the germline V gene are SNHLY and FYNNEI. The DNA for the CDR3 is TGTGCCAGCAGTAGGGGACTAGCGGGGCCCAATGAGCAGTTCTTC. The encoded protein is CASSRGLAGPNEQFF.

The V call is TRBV9, the J call TRBJ1-2; tentative D call: TRBD1 (5 bases). CDR1 and CDR2 from the germline V gene are SGDLS and YYNGEE. V lost 3 bases to trimming and J lost 7 bases, with 16 bases between them. This CDR3 spans 14 amino acids. The CDR3: CASSADGRVGGYTF. CDR3 bases: TGTGCCAGCAGCGCGGACGGCAGGGTTGGTGGCTACACCTTC.

The chain is built from TRBV14 and TRBJ1-2, with 8 bases that match TRBD1. Germline assignment: CDR1 SGHDN and CDR2 FVKESK. The junction had 4 bases not matched to a gene; V was cut back by 4 bases and J by 3 bases. The CDR3 consists of 14 residues. The CDR3 loop reads CASSRGTGYYGYTF. CDR3 DNA sequence: TGTGCCAGCAGCCGCGGGACAGGCTACTATGGCTACACCTTC.

This chain links TRBV19 with TRBJ2-2; TRBD2 matches at 10 bases. The V and J ends lost 4 bases and 1 base, in that order; junction bases with no gene match: 9. The CDR3 is 18 amino acids. Germline CDR1 is LNHDA and CDR2 is SQIVND (reference sequence). The CDR3: CASSNIAGGLQNTGELFF. The DNA for the CDR3 is TGTGCCAGTAGTAATATAGCGGGGGGATTACAGAACACCGGGGAGCTGTTTTTT.

This clone was picked up one time. This chain joins TRBV18 and TRBJ2-6; D gene unclear. This CDR3 has 16 amino acids. Deletions cut 3 bases from V and 0 bases from J, with 9 bases between. CDR1 is KGHSH and CDR2 is LQKENI in the germline V gene. CDR3 nucleotide sequence: TGTGCCAGCTCACCCTACGTCCCCTCTGGGGCCAACGTCCTGACTTTC. It encodes CASSPYVPSGANVLTF.

This rearrangement joins TRBV7-8 to TRBJ1-4; TRBD1 aligns across 7 bases. Germline V gene data show CDR1 as SGHVS and CDR2 as FQNEAQ. The CDR3 has 14 amino acids. Unmatched junction bases numbered 5, after V lost 3 bases and J lost 7 bases. The CDR3 reads CASSLRAGGEKLFF. The DNA for the CDR3 is TGTGCCAGCAGCTTGCGAGCAGGGGGTGAAAAACTGTTTTTT.

V usage is TRBV7-9 and J usage is TRBJ1-1, with D possibly TRBD1 on 6 matching bases. Trimming removed 4 bases at V and 10 bases at J, with 13 bases between. CDR3 length equals 12 residues. In germline, CDR1 is SEHNR, CDR2 FQNEAQ (reference sequence). The CDR3 DNA sequence: TGTGCCAGCAGCTACAGGGAGGGGGGAGCTTTCTTT. The encoded protein is CASSYREGGAFF.

The chain is built from TRBV13 and TRBJ1-1; possible D gene TRBD1, 5 bases. Germline CDR1 reads PRHDT; CDR2 reads FYEKMQ (reference sequence). The CDR3 has 14 amino acids. Trimming removed 2 bases at V and 3 bases at J, with 10 bases between. The DNA of the CDR3 is TGTGCCAGCAGCTTAAGGGGAGGCCACACTGAAGCTTTCTTT. As protein: CASSLRGGHTEAFF.

The chain links TRBV21-1 to TRBJ2-7; the table assigns TRBD1, which was not confirmed against the DNA. TRBV21-1 is shown as a pseudogene. The length of the CDR3 is 16 residues. CDR3 residues: CASSKKRGQASYEQYV. CDR3 DNA: TGTGCCAGCAGCAAAAAGAGAGGACAAGCATCCTACGAGCAGTACGTC.

J is TRBJ1-2 and V is TRBV6-1, with a possible D match to TRBD1 (6 bases). Germline CDR1 is MNHNS and CDR2 is SASEGT. The CDR3 loop spans 14 amino acids. V shed 7 bases and J shed 0 bases, with 12 bases lying between them. The DNA for the CDR3 is TGTGCCAGCAAGACCGGGACATCTAACTATGGCTACACCTTC. Amino acid sequence: CASKTGTSNYGYTF.

The V and J genes are TRBV19 and TRBJ1-6; D not certain. Trimming removed 2 bases at V and 8 bases at J, with 10 bases between. The CDR3 is made up of 14 amino acids. Looked up from germline, CDR1 is LNHDA and CDR2 is SQIVND (reference sequence). The CDR3 region has the DNA TGTGCCAGTAGTATAACCGGGATTGATTCACCCCTCCACTTT. Encoded protein: CASSITGIDSPLHF. Using reference TRBV19 and TRBJ1-6 for the parts outside the CDR3, the full variable domain is DGGITQSPKYLFRKEGQNVTLSCEQNLNHDAMYWYRQDPGQGLRLIYYSQIVNDFQKGDIAEGYSVSREKKESFPLTVTSAQKNPTAFYLCASSITGIDSPLHFGNGTRLTVT.

Here the CDR3 reads CASSLQGGGGGYTF. The CDR3 DNA reads TGTGCCAGCAGCTTGCAAGGGGGCGGTGGTGGCTACACCTTC. The genes are TRBV5-4 and TRBJ1-2, with 7 bases lining up with TRBD1. The CDR3 is made up of 14 amino acids. V was clipped by 1 base and J by 7 bases; unmatched bases: 7. Germline V gene lookup returns CDR1 SGHNT and CDR2 YYREEE (reference sequence).

The genes are TRBV5-6 and TRBJ1-5; D call uncertain. V lost 4 bases and J lost 0, with 8 bases in between. Germline CDR1 SGHDT, CDR2 YYEEEE. The length of the CDR3 is 14 residues. The CDR3 protein is CASSPGSSNQPQHF. Here the CDR3 DNA reads TGTGCCAGCAGCCCAGGTAGTAGCAATCAGCCCCAGCATTTT.

The rearrangement joins TRBV7-8 to TRBJ2-1, with TRBD1 matching 9 bases. This CDR3 is built from 17 residues. CDR1 and CDR2 from the germline V gene are SGHVS and FQNEAQ. V was pared by 1 base and J by 7 bases, with 11 bases of the junction left unmatched. DNA for the CDR3: TGTGCCAGCAGCTTAGGATCGGGGACAGGGAGGGCTAATGAGCAGTTCTTC. This gives the protein CASSLGSGTGRANEQFF.

The chain links TRBV5-6 to TRBJ1-1; weak D call: TRBD1 (5 bases). V dropped 4 bases and J dropped 0 bases, with 10 bases sitting between them. Germline loops: CDR1 SGHDT, CDR2 YYEEEE. The CDR3 covers 14 residues. CDR3 region: CASSPTVMNTEAFF. The DNA of the CDR3 is TGTGCCAGCAGCCCGACAGTCATGAACACTGAAGCTTTCTTT.

The gene calls are TRBV9 and TRBJ2-5, with TRBD2 matching over 9 bases. The CDR3 totals 14 residues. In germline, CDR1 is SGDLS, CDR2 YYNGEE. With 5 bases clipped from V and 5 bases from J, the junction kept 7 bases outside the gene matches. In DNA form, the CDR3 reads TGTGCCAGCAGTGAAGCGGGGGGCGGCGAGACCCAGTACTTC. It translates to CASSEAGGGETQYF.

The chain couples TRBV5-1 to TRBJ2-1; TRBD2 aligns across 8 bases. Unmatched junction bases numbered 7, after V lost 2 bases and J lost 6 bases. The germline CDR1 and CDR2 sequences are SGHRS and YFSETQ. The CDR3 covers 15 residues. CDR3 in amino acids: CASSFKTGGSNEQFF. In DNA form, the CDR3 reads TGCGCCAGCAGCTTTAAGACGGGGGGGTCCAATGAGCAGTTCTTC.

The J gene is TRBJ1-1, the V gene TRBV6-6, with a tentative D call TRBD1 (6 bases). Per the germline V gene, CDR1 is MNHNY and CDR2 is SVGAGI (reference sequence). This CDR3 comprises 13 residues. The V end was cut by 6 bases, the J end by 2 bases, with 10 bases between. This CDR3 is CASRRDTNTEAFF. CDR3 nucleotide sequence: TGTGCCAGCAGAAGGGACACAAACACTGAAGCTTTCTTT.